This is a list of T cell receptor beta chains from one sample in a study of Ad26.COV2.S vaccination and SARS-CoV-2 variants. The assay was immunoSEQ multiplex PCR, and TCRdb's table has in-frame clones only and misses some. The sample contains about 350,000 clones, approximately 86% of which appear only once. Material: peripheral blood, obtained in a trial of Ad26.COV2.S vaccine versus placebo. The source of these receptors is a person aged 18-65 years who received the Ad26.COV2.S COVID-19 vaccine or a placebo. CDR3s include the opening cysteine and the closing phenylalanine or tryptophan. Fields, in order: CDR3 protein, CDR3 DNA, J gene, clone size, D gene, V gene. D genes are given only for firm matches. Expanded clones get a size class; other rows say once, few or many, or leave the size out.

CASSLAGGPYNEQFF | TGTGCCAGCAGTTTAGCCGGGGGGCCCTACAATGAGCAGTTCTTC | TRBJ2-1 | NA | NA | TRBV27
CASSQILAGGGGDTQYF | TGCGCCAGCAGCCAAATCCTAGCGGGAGGAGGAGGGGATACGCAGTATTTT | TRBJ2-3 | once | TRBD2 | TRBV5-1
CAIRRTNTGELFF | TGTGCCATCAGACGGACGAACACCGGGGAGCTGTTTTTT | TRBJ2-2 | NA | NA | TRBV10-3
CASSRGNNQPQHF | TGTGCCAGCAGTAGGGGGAACAATCAGCCCCAGCATTTT | TRBJ1-5 | few | NA | TRBV25-1
CASSTRTVNEQFF | TGTGCCAGCAGCACCCGGACGGTAAATGAGCAGTTCTTC | TRBJ2-1 | once | NA | TRBV9
CASSLLWPDTQYF | TGTGCCAGCAGCTTATTATGGCCAGATACGCAGTATTTT | TRBJ2-3 | NA | NA | TRBV7-2
CASSPLAGRGVLNEQFF | TGTGCCAGCTCACCACTTGCAGGCAGGGGAGTTCTCAATGAGCAGTTCTTC | TRBJ2-1 | NA | NA | TRBV18
CASRGFLGGRISANEQFF | TGTGCCAGTAGGGGGTTTTTGGGCGGGAGAATCTCGGCCAATGAGCAGTTCTTC | TRBJ2-1 | once | TRBD2 | TRBV19
CASSAGTGGYEQYF | TGTGCCAGCAGCGCAGGGACAGGGGGCTACGAGCAGTACTTC | TRBJ2-7 | NA | TRBD1 | TRBV5-4
CASSVVWGSTDTQYF | TGTGCCAGCAGCGTAGTATGGGGGAGCACAGATACGCAGTATTTT | TRBJ2-3 | NA | NA | TRBV9
CASSLSGELFF | TGTGCCAGCAGTTTATCCGGGGAGCTGTTTTTT | TRBJ2-2 | few | NA | TRBV27
CASSPDRRTEAFF | TGTGCCAGCAGTCCCGACAGAAGGACTGAAGCTTTCTTT | TRBJ1-1 | once | NA | TRBV7-2
CAGGPGQNTGELFF | TGTGCCGGGGGACCGGGACAGAACACCGGGGAGCTGTTTTTT | TRBJ2-2 | NA | NA | TRBV9
CASSWGQVNTEAFF | TGTGCCAGCAGCTGGGGACAGGTGAACACTGAAGCTTTCTTT | TRBJ1-1 | NA | TRBD1 | TRBV7-9
CATSDSRDRGGETQYF | TGTGCCACCAGTGATTCTAGGGACCGCGGGGGAGAGACCCAGTACTTC | TRBJ2-5 | few | TRBD2 | TRBV24-1
CASSFLGSYTGELFF | TGTGCCAGCAGTTTTTTGGGGAGTTATACCGGGGAGCTGTTTTTT | TRBJ2-2 | few | NA | TRBV28
CASSLVLSSNQPQHF | TGTGCCAGCAGCTTGGTGTTATCGAGCAATCAGCCCCAGCATTTT | TRBJ1-5 | NA | NA | TRBV5-5
CASSLGILNEKLFF | TGTGCCAGCAGCTTAGGGATCCTAAATGAAAAACTGTTTTTT | TRBJ1-4 | once | NA | TRBV7-9
CASSYGETEQFF | TGTGCCAGCAGTTACGGGGAAACTGAGCAGTTCTTC | TRBJ2-1 | NA | NA | TRBV28
CASSLLGPSTDTQYF | TGTGCCAGCAGCTTGCTGGGGCCGAGCACAGATACGCAGTATTTT | TRBJ2-3 | NA | NA | TRBV7-6
CASSLKPGQTSSYEQYF | TGTGCCAGCAGTCTCAAACCGGGACAGACGAGCTCCTACGAGCAGTACTTC | TRBJ2-7 | NA | TRBD1 | TRBV27
CASSLGQASREQYF | TGTGCCAGCAGCTTGGGACAGGCGTCTCGAGAGCAGTACTTC | TRBJ2-7 | NA | NA | TRBV5-6
CASTGAGGPYEQYF | TGTGCCAGCACAGGAGCGGGAGGTCCCTACGAGCAGTACTTC | TRBJ2-7 | NA | TRBD2 | TRBV27
CASSSRQVDTEAFF | TGTGCCAGCAGTTCAAGACAGGTTGACACTGAAGCTTTCTTT | TRBJ1-1 | few | NA | TRBV6-5
CASSLRGTDTQYF | TGTGCCAGCAGTTTGAGGGGGACAGATACGCAGTATTTT | TRBJ2-3 | once | NA | TRBV12-3/TRBV12-4
CSAGGRYGYTF | TGCAGTGCTGGGGGTCGCTATGGCTACACCTTC | TRBJ1-2 | NA | NA | TRBV20-1
CAWSPPRAVLGNEQFF | TGTGCCTGGAGTCCCCCCCGGGCAGTTTTGGGTAATGAGCAGTTCTTC | TRBJ2-1 | NA | NA | TRBV30
CASSSERDRVEGRSYNEQFF | TGTGCCAGCAGCTCAGAAAGGGACAGGGTGGAGGGGCGCTCCTACAATGAGCAGTTCTTC | TRBJ2-1 | NA | NA | TRBV21-1
CASSIGSHGQTF | TGTGCCAGTAGTATTGGCTCCCATGGGCAAACCTTC | TRBJ1-2 | few | NA | TRBV19
CASSPTQQSSGNTIYF | TGTGCCAGCAGTCCCACCCAACAGAGCTCTGGAAACACCATATATTTT | TRBJ1-3 | once | NA | TRBV28
CASLAQEVNYGYTF | TGTGCCAGCCTCGCACAGGAAGTTAACTATGGCTACACCTTC | TRBJ1-2 | NA | NA | TRBV7-9
CASRGQGLTTDTQYF | TGTGCCAGCAGGGGACAGGGTTTAACGACGGATACGCAGTATTTT | TRBJ2-3 | NA | TRBD1 | TRBV28
CASSSQGVRNQPQHF | TGTGCCAGCAGTTCACAGGGCGTTCGCAATCAGCCCCAGCATTTT | TRBJ1-5 | NA | NA | TRBV28
CASSPDNTGELFF | TGTGCCAGCAGCCCAGACAACACCGGGGAGCTGTTTTTT | TRBJ2-2 | NA | NA | TRBV13
CASSLESTGAGNTIYF | TGTGCCAGCAGCTTAGAGTCGACAGGCGCTGGAAACACCATATATTTT | TRBJ1-3 | NA | NA | TRBV7-2
CASSLDGTVSYEQYF | TGTGCCAGCAGCTTAGACGGGACTGTCTCCTACGAGCAGTACTTC | TRBJ2-7 | NA | NA | TRBV7-2
CASSESQDTPLGAFF | TGTGCCAGCAGTGAATCCCAGGACACGCCGCTTGGAGCTTTCTTT | TRBJ1-1 | NA | NA | TRBV2
CATSRGDYAYEQYF | TGTGCCACCAGCAGAGGCGACTATGCCTACGAGCAGTACTTC | TRBJ2-7 | NA | NA | TRBV15
CASSSKGTSEPYEQYF | TGTGCCAGCAGCTCGAAAGGGACTAGCGAGCCCTACGAGCAGTACTTC | TRBJ2-7 | NA | TRBD2 | TRBV7-9
CASSEGQGAFF | TGTGCCAGCAGTGAAGGACAGGGAGCTTTCTTT | TRBJ1-1 | NA | TRBD1 | TRBV2
CASSLSGGESPLHF | TGTGCCAGCAGTTTATCCGGGGGCGAGTCACCCCTCCACTTT | TRBJ1-6 | once | NA | TRBV28
CASSLVPYSNYGYTF | TGTGCCAGCAGCTTAGTACCGTACTCTAACTATGGCTACACCTTC | TRBJ1-2 | NA | NA | TRBV11-2